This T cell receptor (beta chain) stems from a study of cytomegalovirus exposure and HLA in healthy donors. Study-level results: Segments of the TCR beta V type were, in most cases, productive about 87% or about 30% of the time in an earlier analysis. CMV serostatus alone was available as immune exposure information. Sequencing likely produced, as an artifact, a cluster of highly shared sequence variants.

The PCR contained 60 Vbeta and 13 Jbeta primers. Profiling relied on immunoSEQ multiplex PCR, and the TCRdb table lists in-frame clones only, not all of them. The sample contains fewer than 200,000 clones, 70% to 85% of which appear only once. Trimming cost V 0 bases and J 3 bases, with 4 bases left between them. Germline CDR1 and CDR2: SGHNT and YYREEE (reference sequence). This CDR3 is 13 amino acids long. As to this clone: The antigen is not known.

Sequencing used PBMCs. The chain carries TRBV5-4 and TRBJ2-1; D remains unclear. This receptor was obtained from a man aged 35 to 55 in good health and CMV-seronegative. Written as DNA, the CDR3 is TGTGCCAGCAGCTTGGCCAGCTACAATGAGCAGTTCTTC. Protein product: CASSLASYNEQFF.